A single TCR beta chain is shown here with its context. How the authors handled the data: Using reference gene primer amplification, nucleated cell counts were estimated. Sequenced by immunoSEQ multiplex PCR; TCRdb stores in-frame clones only, minus some. Clone size and V and J calls were adopted from that table, with D and trimming inferred from the DNA. The sample carries 100,000 or so clones, roughly four fifths recorded once. CDR3 length equals 15 residues. From germline, CDR1 is LNHNV and CDR2 YYDKDF (reference sequence). The J segment lost 7 bases and the V segment lost 2 bases, leaving 11 bases of the junction unmatched. The source of the sample is a study of blood T cell repertoires in COVID-19. On the study more broadly: Samples representing acute and convalescent COVID-19 were sourced from the United States, Italy and Spain. PBMCs, B-cell-depleted T cells, or T cells were the source of the cDNA or gDNA that made up the material.

Specimen: peripheral blood. This sequence was found in a man in his forties with active or convalescent COVID-19. The chain has TRBV15 and TRBJ2-7; 7 bases line up with TRBD1. In DNA, the CDR3 is TGTGCCACCAGCAGATCTAGGGACAGTTCGCGGGAGCAGTACTTC. Protein sequence: CATSRSRDSSREQYF.